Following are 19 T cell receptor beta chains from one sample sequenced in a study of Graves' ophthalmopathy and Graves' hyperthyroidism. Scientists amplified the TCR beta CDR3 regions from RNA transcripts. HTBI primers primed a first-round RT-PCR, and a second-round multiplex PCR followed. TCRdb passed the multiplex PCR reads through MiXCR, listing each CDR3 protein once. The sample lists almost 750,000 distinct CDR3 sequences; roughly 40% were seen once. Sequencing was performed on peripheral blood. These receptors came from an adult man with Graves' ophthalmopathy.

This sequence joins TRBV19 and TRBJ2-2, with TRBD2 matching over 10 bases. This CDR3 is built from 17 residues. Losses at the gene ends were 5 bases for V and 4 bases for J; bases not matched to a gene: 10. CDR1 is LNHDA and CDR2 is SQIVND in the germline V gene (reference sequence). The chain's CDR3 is CASSSSGLAGVTGELFF. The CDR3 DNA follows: TGTGCCAGTAGTTCCTCGGGTCTAGCGGGAGTCACCGGGGAGCTGTTTTTT.

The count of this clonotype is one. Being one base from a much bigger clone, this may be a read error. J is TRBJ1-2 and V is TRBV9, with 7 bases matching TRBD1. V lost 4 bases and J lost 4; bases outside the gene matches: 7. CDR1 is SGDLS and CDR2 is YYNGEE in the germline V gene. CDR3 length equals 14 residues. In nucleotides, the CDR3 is TGTGCCAGCAGCTCCAGGGGGGGTAGCTATGGCTACACCTTC. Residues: CASSSRGGSYGYTF.

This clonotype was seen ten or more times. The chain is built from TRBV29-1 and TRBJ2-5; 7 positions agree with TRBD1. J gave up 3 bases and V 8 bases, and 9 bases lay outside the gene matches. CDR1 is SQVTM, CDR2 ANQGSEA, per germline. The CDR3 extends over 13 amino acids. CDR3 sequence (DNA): TGCAGCCCCTGGGACAGAAGCAAAGAGACCCAGTACTTC. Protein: CSPWDRSKETQYF.

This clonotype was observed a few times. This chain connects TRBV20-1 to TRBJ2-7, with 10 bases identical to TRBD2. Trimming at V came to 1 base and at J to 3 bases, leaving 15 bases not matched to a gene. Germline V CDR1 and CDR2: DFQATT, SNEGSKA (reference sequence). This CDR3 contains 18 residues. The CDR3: CSARGGRGLAGVFYEQYF. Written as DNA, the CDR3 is TGCAGTGCTAGAGGGGGCAGGGGGCTAGCGGGAGTATTCTACGAGCAGTACTTC.

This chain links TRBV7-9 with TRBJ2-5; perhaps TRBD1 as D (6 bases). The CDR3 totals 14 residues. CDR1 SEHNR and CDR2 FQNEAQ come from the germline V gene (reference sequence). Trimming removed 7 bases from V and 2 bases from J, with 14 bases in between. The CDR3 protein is CASNADRLQETQYF. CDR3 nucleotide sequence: TGTGCCAGCAACGCCGACAGGTTACAAGAGACCCAGTACTTC.

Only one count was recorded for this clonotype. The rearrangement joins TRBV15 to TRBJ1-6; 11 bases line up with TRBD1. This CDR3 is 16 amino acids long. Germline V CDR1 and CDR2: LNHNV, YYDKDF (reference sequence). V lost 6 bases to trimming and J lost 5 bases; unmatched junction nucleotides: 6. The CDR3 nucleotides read TGTGCCACCAGAAGGACAGGGGGCGGCCATAATTCACCCCTCCACTTT. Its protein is CATRRTGGGHNSPLHF.

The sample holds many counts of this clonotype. The CDR3 sequence is CASSEGRDNTEAFF. CDR3 nucleotides: TGTGCCAGCAGTGAAGGAAGAGACAACACTGAAGCTTTCTTT. The V gene is TRBV2, the J gene TRBJ1-1, with D unresolved. From germline, CDR1 is SNHLY and CDR2 FYNNEI. Trimming removed 1 base from V and 2 bases from J, with 8 bases in between. CDR3 size: 14 residues.

The CDR3 DNA follows: TGTGCCAGCAGCCACCGGGACAGGAATGAAAAACTGTTTTTT. Translating it yields CASSHRDRNEKLFF. The rearrangement uses TRBV7-2 and TRBJ1-4; 8 bases line up with TRBD1. This CDR3 has 14 amino acids. The V segment lost 5 bases and the J segment 5 bases; nucleotides outside the gene matches: 4. CDR1 is SGHTA, CDR2 FQGNSA, per germline.

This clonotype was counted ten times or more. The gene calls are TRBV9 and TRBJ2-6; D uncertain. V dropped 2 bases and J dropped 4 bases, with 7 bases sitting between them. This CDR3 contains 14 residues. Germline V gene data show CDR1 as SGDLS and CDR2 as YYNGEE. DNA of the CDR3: TGTGCCAGCAGCGTCCAACAGGGGGCCAACGTCCTGACTTTC. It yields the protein CASSVQQGANVLTF.

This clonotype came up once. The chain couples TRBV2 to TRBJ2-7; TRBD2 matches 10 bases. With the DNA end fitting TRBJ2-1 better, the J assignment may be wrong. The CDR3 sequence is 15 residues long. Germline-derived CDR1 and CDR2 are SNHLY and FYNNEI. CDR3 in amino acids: CASNLLAGRYNEQFF. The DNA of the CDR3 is TGTGCCAGCAACCTACTAGCGGGGCGCTACAATGAGCAGTTCTTC.

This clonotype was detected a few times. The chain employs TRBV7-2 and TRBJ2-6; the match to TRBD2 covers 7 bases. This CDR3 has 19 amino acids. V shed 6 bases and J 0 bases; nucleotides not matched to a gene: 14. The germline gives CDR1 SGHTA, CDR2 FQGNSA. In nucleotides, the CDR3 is TGTGCCAGCAGTTACAGGAGTTTGGGGGGGACCTCTGGGGCCAACGTCCTGACTTTC. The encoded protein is CASSYRSLGGTSGANVLTF. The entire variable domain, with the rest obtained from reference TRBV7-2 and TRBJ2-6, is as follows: GAGVSQSPSNKVTEKGKDVELRCDPISGHTALYWYRQSLGQGLEFLIYFQGNSAPDKSGLPSDRFSAERTGGSVSTLTIQRTQQEDSAVYLCASSYRSLGGTSGANVLTFGAGSRLTVL.

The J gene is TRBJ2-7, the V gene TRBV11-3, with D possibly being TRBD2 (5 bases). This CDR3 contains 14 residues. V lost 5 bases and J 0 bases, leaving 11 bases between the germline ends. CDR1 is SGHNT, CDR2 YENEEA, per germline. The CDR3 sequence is CASSVPGYSYEQYF. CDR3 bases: TGTGCCAGCAGCGTACCGGGGTACTCCTACGAGCAGTACTTC.

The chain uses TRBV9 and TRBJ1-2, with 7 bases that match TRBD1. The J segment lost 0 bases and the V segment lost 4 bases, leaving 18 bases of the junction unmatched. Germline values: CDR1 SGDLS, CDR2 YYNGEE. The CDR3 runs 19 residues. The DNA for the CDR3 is TGTGCCAGCAGCCCCCGTGGGACCCCAGGGGGTTATGCTAACTATGGCTACACCTTC. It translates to CASSPRGTPGGYANYGYTF.

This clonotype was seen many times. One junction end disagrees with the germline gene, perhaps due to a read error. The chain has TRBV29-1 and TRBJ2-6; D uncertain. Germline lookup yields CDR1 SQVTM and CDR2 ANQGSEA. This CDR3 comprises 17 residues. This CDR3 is CSVEEYRRASGANVLTF. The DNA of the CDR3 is TGCAGCGTCGAAGAGTATAGAAGAGCGTCTGGGGCCAACGTCCTGACTTTC.

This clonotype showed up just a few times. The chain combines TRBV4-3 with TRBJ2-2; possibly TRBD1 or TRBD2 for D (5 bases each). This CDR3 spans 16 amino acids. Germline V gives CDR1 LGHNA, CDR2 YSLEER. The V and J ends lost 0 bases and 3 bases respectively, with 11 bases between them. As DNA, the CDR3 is TGCGCCAGCAGCCAAGAACCAGGGAGCTACACCGGGGAGCTGTTTTTT. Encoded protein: CASSQEPGSYTGELFF.

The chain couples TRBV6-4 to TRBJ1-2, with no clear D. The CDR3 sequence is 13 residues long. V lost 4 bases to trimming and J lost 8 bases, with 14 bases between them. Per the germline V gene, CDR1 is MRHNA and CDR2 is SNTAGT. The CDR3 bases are TGTGCCAGCAGTGCCAGGCAGTCCAGCGGCTACACCTTC. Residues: CASSARQSSGYTF.

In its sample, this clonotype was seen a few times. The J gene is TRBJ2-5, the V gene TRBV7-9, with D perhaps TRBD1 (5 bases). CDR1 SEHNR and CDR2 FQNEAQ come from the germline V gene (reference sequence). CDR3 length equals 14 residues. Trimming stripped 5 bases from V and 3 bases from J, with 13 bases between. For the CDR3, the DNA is TGTGCCAGCAGCCTATTTCAGGGTGAAGAGACCCAGTACTTC. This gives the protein CASSLFQGEETQYF.

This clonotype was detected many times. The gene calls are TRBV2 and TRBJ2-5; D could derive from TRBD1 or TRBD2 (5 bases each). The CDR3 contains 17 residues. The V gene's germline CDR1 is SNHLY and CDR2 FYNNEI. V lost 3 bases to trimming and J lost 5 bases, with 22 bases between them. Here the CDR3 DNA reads TGTGCCAGCAGTGAGGGGCCCCGGGACCCCCGCCGGGAGACCCAGTACTTC. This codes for CASSEGPRDPRRETQYF.

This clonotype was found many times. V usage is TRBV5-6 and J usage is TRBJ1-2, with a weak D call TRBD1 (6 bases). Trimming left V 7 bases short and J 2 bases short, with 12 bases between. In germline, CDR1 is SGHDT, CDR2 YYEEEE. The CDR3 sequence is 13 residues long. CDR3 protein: CASGRGTNYGYTF. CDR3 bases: TGTGCCAGCGGACGGGGGACAAACTATGGCTACACCTTC. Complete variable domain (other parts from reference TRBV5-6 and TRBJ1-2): DAGVTQSPTHLIKTRGQQVTLRCSPKSGHDTVSWYQQALGQGPQFIFQYYEEEERQRGNFPDRFSGHQFPNYSSELNVNALLLGDSALYLCASGRGTNYGYTFGSGTRLTVV.